This T cell receptor beta chain is from a study of CD8+CD57+ T cells in acquired aplastic anemia. The template for TCR beta VDJ and CDR3 sequence profiling was genomic DNA. TCRdb re-called the reads with MiXCR, one entry per CDR3 protein. The profile shows around 250,000 distinct CDR3 sequences, 55% to 65% of them singletons. The length of the CDR3 is 13 residues. Per germline, CDR1 SEHNR and CDR2 FQNEAQ (reference sequence). Losses at the gene ends were 6 bases for V and 4 bases for J; bases not matched to a gene: 5. This receptor was identified in a human donor with severe aplastic anemia or a healthy control (not recorded which). The chain couples TRBV7-9 to TRBJ2-5; 7 bases are shared with TRBD2. The sequencing input was sorted CD4+, CD8+, or CD8+CD57+ T cells (not recorded which) from PBMCs. The CDR3 loop is CASSWERGETQYF. The CDR3 DNA sequence: TGTGCCAGCAGTTGGGAGCGGGGAGAGACCCAGTACTTC. Looking up the rest from reference TRBV7-9 and TRBJ2-5 gives the full variable domain: DTGVSQNPRHKITKRGQNVTFRCDPISEHNRLYWYRQTLGQGPEFLTYFQNEAQLEKSRLLSDRFSAERPKGSFSTLEIQRTEQGDSAMYLCASSWERGETQYFGPGTRLLVL.